The 31 T cell receptor beta chains given below trace back to one sample, sequenced in a study of human T cells and chemical hapten exposure. Researchers extracted total RNA from unfractionated whole blood. From the 5' RACE reads, TCRdb called clonotypes with MiXCR, one entry per CDR3 protein. This table has tens of thousands of distinct CDR3 sequences, about 8.4% appearing once. These TCRs come from a male donor in good health.

This clonotype is a singleton in its sample. A much larger clone lies a single base off, so this may be a read error. The chain combines TRBV29-1 with TRBJ2-1; perhaps TRBD1 as D (6 bases). Germline assignment: CDR1 SQVTM and CDR2 ANQGSEA. Trimming stripped 4 bases from V and 4 bases from J, with 11 bases between. CDR3 length equals 13 residues. CDR3 in DNA: TGCAGCGTTGCGGGACAACGTTACAATGAGCAGTTCTTC. Protein: CSVAGQRYNEQFF.

In nucleotides, the CDR3 is TGTGCCAGCACCCCAGGGAGGCTGTCACCCCTCCACTTT. It is translated as CASTPGRLSPLHF. This chain joins TRBV21-1 and TRBJ1-6. TRBV21-1 represents a pseudogene. This CDR3 comprises 13 residues.

This clonotype was picked up many times. This chain joins TRBV24-1 and TRBJ2-2, with 10 positions matching TRBD1. The J segment lost 5 bases and the V segment lost 9 bases, leaving 8 bases of the junction unmatched. Germline-derived CDR1 and CDR2 are KGHDR and SFDVKD. There are 15 residues in the CDR3. The CDR3 loop is CATPGTGETTGELFF. DNA for the CDR3: TGTGCCACCCCTGGGACAGGGGAAACAACCGGGGAGCTGTTTTTT.

The chain is built from TRBV10-3 and TRBJ2-7; possible D gene TRBD2, 6 bases. CDR3 length: 15 residues. V lost 0 bases, J lost 3 bases, and 12 bases lay in between. Germline V gene data show CDR1 as ENHRY and CDR2 as SYGVKD. The CDR3 DNA reads as TGTGCCATCAGTGAGTCCCGGCGGGGTAGCTACGAGCAGTACTTC. This codes for CAISESRRGSYEQYF.

This clonotype was detected many times. The chain has TRBV6-2 or TRBV6-3 and TRBJ2-5; TRBD2 agrees at 9 bases. Germline V gene lookup returns CDR1 MNHEY and CDR2 SVGEGT. The V and J ends lost 5 bases and 5 bases, in that order; junction bases with no gene match: 12. CDR3 size: 16 residues. The CDR3 reads CASSVRTPGLAETQYF. CDR3 sequence (DNA): TGTGCCAGCAGTGTTCGAACACCGGGACTAGCTGAGACCCAGTACTTC.

The genes are TRBV5-1 and TRBJ2-7; no firm D call. This CDR3 is built from 14 residues. The V end was cut by 2 bases, the J end by 4 bases, with 13 bases between. Germline loops: CDR1 SGHRS, CDR2 YFSETQ. The CDR3 coding sequence is TGCGCCAGCAGCTTTGTCCATTTTTATTACGAGCAGTACTTC. It codes for CASSFVHFYYEQYF.

There are many counts of this clonotype. The chain links TRBV6-1 to TRBJ2-1; 10 bases fit TRBD1. V was clipped by 5 bases and J by 7 bases; unmatched bases: 11. Per the germline V gene, CDR1 is MNHNS and CDR2 is SASEGT. This CDR3 comprises 16 residues. CDR3 nucleotides: TGTGCCAGCAGTACTTCCGGGACAGGGGTTTGGAATGAGCAGTTCTTC. Residues: CASSTSGTGVWNEQFF.

The rearrangement joins TRBV10-2 to TRBJ1-1; D is ambiguous. Trimming left V 0 bases short and J 9 bases short, with 17 bases between. This CDR3 comprises 15 residues. The germline CDR1 and CDR2 sequences are WSHSY and SAAADI. CDR3 amino acids: CASSESIGWGMQAFF. For the CDR3, the DNA is TGCGCCAGCAGTGAGTCGATAGGTTGGGGAATGCAAGCTTTCTTT.

This clonotype showed up just a few times. This chain connects TRBV29-1 to TRBJ2-5, with D maybe TRBD2 (6 bases). The CDR3 has 13 amino acids. The ends were cut back, 4 bases at V and 1 base at J, with 10 bases in the middle. CDR1 is SQVTM, CDR2 ANQGSEA, per germline. The CDR3, as DNA: TGCAGCGTTGCTGGTAGCGGCCAAGAGACCCAGTACTTC. This gives the protein CSVAGSGQETQYF.

In its sample, this clonotype was seen many times. The chain carries TRBV5-5 and TRBJ2-5; D unresolved. CDR3 size: 15 residues. Germline V gene sequence: CDR1 SGHKS, CDR2 YYEKEE (reference sequence). The V end lost 0 bases, the J end lost 5 bases, and 14 bases lay between the germline ends. CDR3 DNA sequence: TGTGCCAGCAGCTTGGTTCAGGTCTCAGACGAGACCCAGTACTTC. This sequence encodes CASSLVQVSDETQYF.

The chain links TRBV20-1 to TRBJ2-1; 7 bases are shared with TRBD1. The germline gives CDR1 DFQATT, CDR2 SNEGSKA (reference sequence). There are 14 residues in the CDR3. The J segment lost 5 bases and the V segment lost 2 bases, leaving 6 bases of the junction unmatched. As DNA, the CDR3 is TGCAGTGCTAGACGGGGACAGAACGACAATGAGCAGTTCTTC. It yields the protein CSARRGQNDNEQFF.

The chain combines TRBV30 with TRBJ1-4, with 11 nucleotides matching TRBD1. Trimming cost V 5 bases and J 7 bases; bases outside gene matches: 0. The CDR3 runs 12 residues. CDR1 GTSNPN and CDR2 SVGIG come from the germline V gene (reference sequence). This chain's CDR3 is CAWGTGGEKLFF. The CDR3 region has the DNA TGTGCCTGGGGGACAGGGGGTGAAAAACTGTTTTTT.

This chain connects TRBV21-1 to TRBJ1-5; TRBD1 was called by the table and not checked on the DNA. TRBV21-1 is classified as a pseudogene. The CDR3 has 17 residues. CDR3 nucleotides: TGTGCCAGCAGCAAACGGGACAGGGGTTATAGCAATCAGCCCCAGCATTTT. It specifies CASSKRDRGYSNQPQHF.

This clonotype was detected many times. This sequence joins TRBV12-3 or TRBV12-4 and TRBJ2-6; D ambiguous. The CDR3 runs 17 residues. V lost 3 bases and J lost 0, with 12 bases in between. The CDR3 reads CASSFRTGSSGANVLTF. The CDR3 region has the DNA TGTGCCAGCAGTTTCCGGACGGGTAGCTCTGGGGCCAACGTCCTGACTTTC.

This clonotype was observed at least ten times. V gene TRBV7-2 combines with J gene TRBJ2-3; a weak D match, TRBD1 (6 bases). CDR3 length: 14 amino acids. V shed 4 bases and J shed 1 base, with 9 bases lying between them. The germline gives CDR1 SGHTA, CDR2 FQGNSA. The CDR3 region has the DNA TGTGCCAGCAGCTCACAGGGCCGCACAGATACGCAGTATTTT. Encoded protein: CASSSQGRTDTQYF. Filled out from reference TRBV7-2 and TRBJ2-3, the complete variable domain reads GAGVSQSPSNKVTEKGKDVELRCDPISGHTALYWYRQSLGQGLEFLIYFQGNSAPDKSGLPSDRFSAERTGGSVSTLTIQRTQQEDSAVYLCASSSQGRTDTQYFGPGTRLTVL.

This clonotype was picked up many times. The chain recombines TRBV20-1 with TRBJ1-2, with no clear D. Germline assignment: CDR1 DFQATT and CDR2 SNEGSKA (reference sequence). Trimming took off 0 bases at V and 4 bases at J, with 18 bases between the two ends. The CDR3 loop spans 16 amino acids. CDR3 residues: CSARDPRAMVAYGYTF. The CDR3 DNA follows: TGCAGTGCTAGAGACCCCCGGGCCATGGTGGCCTATGGCTACACCTTC.

In this sample, this clonotype turned up a few times. The chain employs TRBV6-2 or TRBV6-3 and TRBJ1-1; D gene uncertain. The V gene's germline CDR1 is MNHEY and CDR2 SVGEGT. Trimming pared 5 bases from V and 4 bases from J, leaving 11 bases between. This CDR3 region has 13 residues. The CDR3 reads CASSQPVPTEAFF. CDR3 nucleotide sequence: TGTGCCAGCAGTCAACCGGTCCCCACTGAAGCTTTCTTT.

This clonotype was found many times. The chain combines TRBV6-2 or TRBV6-3 with TRBJ2-3; weak D call: TRBD1 (5 bases). V was shortened by 2 bases and J by 5 bases, with 11 bases between the two germline ends. The CDR3 is 14 residues long. CDR1 is MNHEY, CDR2 SVGEGT, per germline. The CDR3 loop is CASSYGALLDTQYF. The CDR3 DNA reads TGTGCCAGCAGTTACGGGGCTCTCCTAGATACGCAGTATTTT.

The table lists this clonotype with a few counts. This chain links TRBV5-1 with TRBJ1-2, with a tentative D call TRBD1 (5 bases). CDR3 length: 13 amino acids. Germline loops: CDR1 SGHRS, CDR2 YFSETQ. Trimming removed 4 bases from V and 4 bases from J, with 11 bases in between. As DNA, the CDR3 is TGCGCCAGCAGCCCGGAGGGGTCCTATGGCTACACCTTC. Translation gives CASSPEGSYGYTF. The variable domain in full, with the rest retrieved from reference TRBV5-1 and TRBJ1-2, is KAGVTQTPRYLIKTRGQQVTLSCSPISGHRSVSWYQQTPGQGLQFLFEYFSETQRNKGNFPGRFSGRQFSNSRSEMNVSTLELGDSALYLCASSPEGSYGYTFGSGTRLTVV.

This clonotype has just a few counts. The chain combines TRBV10-2 with TRBJ1-1, with D perhaps TRBD1 (6 bases). Germline CDR1 and CDR2: WSHSY and SAAADI. Trimming left V 3 bases short and J 3 bases short, with 8 bases between. The CDR3 spans 13 residues. CDR3 region: CASSEAGDTEAFF. CDR3 DNA: TGCGCCAGCAGTGAAGCAGGGGACACTGAAGCTTTCTTT.

The V call is TRBV18, the J call TRBJ1-1; perhaps TRBD1 as D (5 bases). The germline V gene has CDR1 KGHSH and CDR2 LQKENI. This CDR3 has 13 residues. Trimming removed 1 base from V and 6 bases from J, with 9 bases in between. Here the CDR3 DNA reads TGTGCCAGCTCACCACAAGCAGGGTCTGAAGCTTTCTTT. As protein: CASSPQAGSEAFF.

The V and J genes are TRBV29-1 and TRBJ2-2; D uncertain. Germline V lookup: CDR1 SQVTM, CDR2 ANQGSEA. Trimming removed 4 bases at V and 4 bases at J, with 7 bases between. This CDR3 comprises 12 residues. This CDR3 is CSVVRSTGELFF. The CDR3 DNA reads as TGCAGCGTTGTCAGGTCCACCGGGGAGCTGTTTTTT.

This clonotype was counted many times. The chain joins TRBV24-1 to TRBJ2-1; 7 bases are shared with TRBD1. V lost 4 bases, J lost 7 bases, and 9 bases stayed unmatched. CDR3 length: 15 amino acids. Germline assignment: CDR1 KGHDR and CDR2 SFDVKD. CDR3 coding DNA: TGTGCCACCAGTGACCGACAGGGCGGTTTGAATGAGCAGTTCTTC. This sequence encodes CATSDRQGGLNEQFF.

This chain uses TRBV20-1 with TRBJ2-7; D gene ambiguous. CDR1 is DFQATT and CDR2 is SNEGSKA in the germline V gene (reference sequence). Deletions cut 3 bases from V and 5 bases from J, with 14 bases between. The CDR3 spans 13 residues. CDR3 sequence reads: CSARSPLKDEQYF. CDR3 in DNA: TGCAGTGCTAGGAGCCCCCTCAAAGACGAGCAGTACTTC.

Many counts were recorded for this clonotype. CDR3 residues: CSVGAGSEQFF. CDR3 nucleotide sequence: TGCAGCGTTGGAGCCGGGAGTGAGCAGTTCTTC. The chain is built from TRBV29-1 and TRBJ2-1; weak D call: TRBD2 (6 bases). Trimming took off 4 bases at V and 9 bases at J, with 10 bases between the two ends. The length of the CDR3 is 11 residues. CDR1 and CDR2 (germline): SQVTM, ANQGSEA.

This clonotype was detected many times. CDR3 in DNA: TGTGCCAGCAGCCGCCGGGCCGGGGAATTTAGGTACGAGCAGTACTTC. This encodes CASSRRAGEFRYEQYF. The chain carries TRBV5-6 and TRBJ2-7; possibly TRBD2 for D (5 bases). The CDR3 length is 16 residues. The germline gives CDR1 SGHDT, CDR2 YYEEEE. V was shortened by 4 bases and J by 4 bases, with 21 bases between the two germline ends.

This clonotype was detected a few times. The chain is built from TRBV12-3 or TRBV12-4 and TRBJ2-3; perhaps TRBD2 as D (6 bases). CDR3 length: 14 residues. Between the trimmed V and J ends, which lost 4 bases and 1 base, there was a span of 9 bases. The CDR3 DNA is TGTGCCAGCAGTTCGGGGGTACGCACAGATACGCAGTATTTT. Translation: CASSSGVRTDTQYF.

V is TRBV27 and J is TRBJ1-5; 7 nucleotides agree with TRBD1. J gave up 7 bases and V 0 bases, and 6 bases lay outside the gene matches. This CDR3 region has 15 residues. Germline-derived CDR1 and CDR2 are MNHEY and SMNVEV (reference sequence). CDR3 region: CASSLSSAGGQPQHF. The CDR3 DNA sequence: TGTGCCAGCAGTTTATCGTCGGCAGGGGGACAGCCCCAGCATTTT.

This clonotype showed up just a few times. The chain joins TRBV5-1 to TRBJ1-2, with 10 bases that match TRBD1. CDR1 is SGHRS and CDR2 is YFSETQ in the germline V gene. J was trimmed by 3 bases and V by 5 bases; bases with no gene match: 4. The length of the CDR3 is 14 residues. CDR3 bases: TGCGCCAGCAGGGCCGGGACAGGGGACTATGGCTACACCTTC. As protein: CASRAGTGDYGYTF.

The genes are TRBV5-1 and TRBJ2-2; D perhaps matches TRBD1 (6 bases). The germline V gene has CDR1 SGHRS and CDR2 YFSETQ. V was clipped by 2 bases and J by 5 bases, with 16 bases between them. This CDR3 comprises 16 residues. For the CDR3, the DNA is TGCGCCAGCAGCTTAGAGACAGGACTTAGTACCGGGGAGCTGTTTTTT. Protein sequence: CASSLETGLSTGELFF.

The chain employs TRBV6-6 and TRBJ1-6, with D tentatively TRBD1 (5 bases). Between the trimmed V and J ends, which lost 7 bases and 6 bases, there was a span of 10 bases. The germline gives CDR1 MNHNY, CDR2 SVGAGI (reference sequence). CDR3 size: 13 residues. This CDR3 is CASTAGFNSPLHF. In nucleotides, the CDR3 is TGTGCCAGCACGGCAGGGTTTAATTCACCCCTCCACTTT.